This T cell receptor (beta chain) was found in a study of blood T cell repertoires in COVID-19. The CDR3 has 15 amino acids. CDR1 and CDR2 from the germline V gene are SGHAT and FQNNGV. V lost 4 bases and J lost 3; bases outside the gene matches: 5. Original data processing: Amplification with reference gene primers provided the estimates of nucleated cell counts. Profiling relied on immunoSEQ multiplex PCR, and the TCRdb table lists in-frame clones only, not all of them. V, J and clone size were drawn from that table, and D and trimming were deduced from the DNA. The table records 250,000 or so clones, 89% of them present only once.

The clonotype originates from a woman aged 40-49 years who had recovered from COVID-19. The rearrangement uses TRBV11-2 and TRBJ2-7; 11 bases map to TRBD2. Sequencing input: peripheral blood. The chain's CDR3 is CASSWGLADYYEQYF. In DNA form, the CDR3 reads TGTGCCAGCAGCTGGGGACTAGCGGACTACTACGAGCAGTACTTC.